This T cell receptor (beta chain) is from a study of PD-1 blockade in mismatch repair-deficient tumors. Turning to the study itself: Enrolled about 2013-2017, patients had progressing, pretreated mismatch repair-deficient cancers of 11 to 13 types. Whole-study results and caveats: Tumor-resident clones, often undetectable pretreatment in blood, expanded then contracted after pembrolizumab.

TCRdb's copy holds only in-frame clones and misses some; the assay was immunoSEQ multiplex PCR. The sample lists tens of thousands of clones, 65% to 85% occurring once. V was cut by 3 bases and J by 4 bases, with 12 bases left in between. The CDR3 runs to 14 residues. Germline CDR1 and CDR2: SGHTA and FQGNSA. Points on this clone: What it recognizes is unknown.

TCRs were sequenced from a few patients responding to pembrolizumab. The clonotype was recovered from an adult with mismatch repair-deficient cancer. Source: peripheral blood, taken 44 weeks after starting pembrolizumab. The V call is TRBV7-2, the J call TRBJ2-5; D not certain. CDR3 bases: TGTGCCAGCAGCTTCCGATCCTCCCGAGAGACCCAGTACTTC. Its protein is CASSFRSSRETQYF.